What follows describes a single TCR beta chain. This specimen comes from a study of T cell changes during pregnancy in multiple sclerosis. The V and J ends lost 1 base and 0 bases respectively, with 7 bases between them. CDR1 is SEHNR and CDR2 is FQNEAQ in the germline V gene (reference sequence). The CDR3 length is 15 residues. Assay used: immunoSEQ multiplex PCR; TCRdb lists only in-frame clones, some missing. The sample contains over 60,000 clones, 91% of which appear only once. This sample comprised peripheral blood, obtained in the third trimester of pregnancy. The V call is TRBV7-9, the J call TRBJ1-3; no clear D. The TCR originated in a female donor in good health, enrolled as a control in a pregnancy study. In DNA form, the CDR3 reads TGTGCCAGCAGCTTAGAACAGTTCTCTGGAAACACCATATATTTT. Its translation: CASSLEQFSGNTIYF. Full variable domain (missing parts from reference TRBV7-9 and TRBJ1-3): DTGVSQNPRHKITKRGQNVTFRCDPISEHNRLYWYRQTLGQGPEFLTYFQNEAQLEKSRLLSDRFSAERPKGSFSTLEIQRTEQGDSAMYLCASSLEQFSGNTIYFGEGSWLTVV.